These T cell receptor beta chains were read from a single sample in a study of beta chain features in type 1 diabetes. TCRdb's table, derived via immunoSEQ multiplex PCR, lists solely in-frame clones and lacks some. The sample has about 170,000 clones; around 8% are singletons. Sequencing was performed on central memory CD4+ T cells from blood. Receptor source: a woman aged 40 to 50 with type 1 diabetes. The CDR3 runs from the conserved cysteine through the conserved F or W. Each record gives: D gene, J gene, V gene, clone size, CDR3 length, CDR3 DNA, CDR3 protein. The D gene is left open where the match is weak. Size tells how often a clone was seen (once, few, many) or the class of an expanded clone, and some rows leave it out.

>-|TRBJ1-3|TRBV13|few|13
TGTGCCAGCACCACGACTGGTGGAAACACCATATATTTT
CASTTTGGNTIYF
>-|TRBJ1-5|TRBV2|few|14
TGTGCCAGCAGTGAAATAGGAGGGAATCAGCCCCAGCATTTT
CASSEIGGNQPQHF
>-|TRBJ2-3|TRBV29-1|few|12
TGCAGCGTTGAGGTAACCACAGGAGCGCAGTATTTT
CSVEVTTGAQYF
>-|TRBJ1-6|TRBV6-1|-|10
TGTGCCAGCAGTGCCACACCCCTCCACTTT
CASSATPLHF
>-|TRBJ2-6|TRBV7-2|few|19
TGTGCCAGCAGCTTAAGGTACTACCTCACTAGTACTGGGGCCAACGTCCTGACTTTC
CASSLRYYLTSTGANVLTF
>TRBD1|TRBJ1-5|TRBV5-6|-|14
TGTGCCAGCAGCCGGACAGGGTACGGTCAGCCCCAGCATTTT
CASSRTGYGQPQHF
>-|TRBJ2-1|TRBV4-3|-|16
TGCGCCAGCAGCCAAGATGGAAATAGCTTCCAATATGAGCAGTTCTTC
CASSQDGNSFQYEQFF
>TRBD1|TRBJ2-4|TRBV7-9|many|14
TGTGCCAGCAGCCCGGGACAGGGCAGAAACATTCAGTACTTC
CASSPGQGRNIQYF
>TRBD2|TRBJ2-1|TRBV7-3|-|15
TGTGCCAGCAGCCCGACTAGCCGGGGAGGACATGAGCAGTTCTTC
CASSPTSRGGHEQFF
>TRBD1|TRBJ2-2|TRBV29-1|few|14
TGCAGCGTTGTCACGGACAGGGCGGTCGGGGAGCTGTTTTTT
CSVVTDRAVGELFF
>-|TRBJ1-2|TRBV5-1|-|12
TGCGCCAGCAGTCCAGCTAACTATGGCTACACCTTC
CASSPANYGYTF
>-|TRBJ2-7|TRBV5-8|few|13
TGTGCCAGCAGCTTGGGGGACAAGAAAGAGCAGTACTTC
CASSLGDKKEQYF
>-|TRBJ1-2|TRBV27|few|17
TGTGCCAGCAGCCCTATCCCTTCCGGTAGGGGTGGCTATGGCTACACCTTC
CASSPIPSGRGGYGYTF
>-|TRBJ2-7|TRBV5-1|few|11
TGCGCCAGCAGCCGGGGCTACGAGCAGTACTTC
CASSRGYEQYF
>-|TRBJ2-5|TRBV6-5|-|13
TGTGCCAGCAGTTACTTCGTCGGGGAGACCCAGTACTTC
CASSYFVGETQYF
>-|TRBJ1-5|TRBV19|few|11
TGTGCCAGTAGACAATCAGGGGACCAACATTTT
CASRQSGDQHF
>TRBD2|TRBJ2-1|TRBV28|few|20
TGTGCCAGCAGCCCAGTTACCGGGGGGGGTAGCGGGGGGCGGCTCCATGAGCAGTTCTTC
CASSPVTGGGSGGRLHEQFF
>TRBD1|TRBJ2-3|TRBV6-6|few|14
TGTGCCAGCAGACAGGACAGGGGTACAGATACGCAGTATTTT
CASRQDRGTDTQYF
>TRBD1|TRBJ1-4|TRBV6-5|few|15
TGTGCCAGCAGTTATATAAACAGGGGATTGGAAAAACTGTTTTTT
CASSYINRGLEKLFF
>TRBD1|TRBJ1-1|TRBV13|-|14
TGTGCCAGCAGCGGGACGGACAGGGGGACTGAAGCTTTCTTT
CASSGTDRGTEAFF
>-|TRBJ2-1|TRBV30|-|16
TGTGCCTGGAGTCTCATTAGCGTACTCTCCTACAATGAGCAGTTCTTC
CAWSLISVLSYNEQFF
>TRBD1|TRBJ2-2|TRBV5-1|-|15
TGCGCCAGCAGCATAACAGGGGCGAACACCGGGGAGCTGTTTTTT
CASSITGANTGELFF
>-|TRBJ2-7|TRBV5-4|few|12
TGTGCCAGCAGCCATGAAAAGGGGGAGCAGTACTTC
CASSHEKGEQYF
>TRBD1|TRBJ1-4|TRBV29-1|many|12
TGCAGCGTTGGGACAGGGGACGAAAAACTGTTTTTT
CSVGTGDEKLFF
>-|TRBJ2-7|TRBV7-2|-|13
TGTGCCAGCAGCTACACAGGGAGCAACGAGCAGTACTTC
CASSYTGSNEQYF
>TRBD2|TRBJ2-5|TRBV5-6|few|13
TGTGCCAGCAGTCATACTAGCGGGGAGACCCAGTACTTC
CASSHTSGETQYF
>TRBD1|TRBJ2-5|TRBV7-2|-|12
TGTGCCAGCAGCCGGACAGGGATGGACCAGTACTTC
CASSRTGMDQYF
>TRBD1|TRBJ2-5|TRBV7-9|few|13
TGTGCCAGCAGCCCCGACAGGGGAGAGACCCAGTACTTC
CASSPDRGETQYF
>TRBD1|TRBJ1-2|TRBV6-5|-|15
TGTGCCAGCAGTTACGCCGGCGGACAGGGAAGCGGCTACACCTTC
CASSYAGGQGSGYTF
>TRBD2|TRBJ2-7|TRBV5-1|-|13
TGCGCCAGCAGCCCTAGCGGAGCCTACGAGCAGTACTTC
CASSPSGAYEQYF
>TRBD1|TRBJ2-3|TRBV5-6|-|15
TGTGCCAGCAGCTTGGGGGACAGGGAGACAGATACGCAGTATTTT
CASSLGDRETDTQYF
>-|TRBJ2-3|TRBV9|few|15
TGTGCCAGCAGCGTCCAACCCGGGTCGACAGATACGCAGTATTTT
CASSVQPGSTDTQYF
>TRBD1|TRBJ1-5|TRBV19|-|18
TGTGCCAGTAACGAGCAGGACAGGTCGGGTTTAGAGCGTCAGCCCCAGCATTTT
CASNEQDRSGLERQPQHF
>-|TRBJ2-1|TRBV25-1|few|18
TGTGCCAGCAGTGATAGGATCTCACAGGGTGGGAGATTTGATGAGCAGTTCTTC
CASSDRISQGGRFDEQFF
>-|TRBJ2-2|TRBV6-1|-|14
TGTGCCAGCAGTACCGTCCTCTTCTACGGGGAGCTGTTTTTT
CASSTVLFYGELFF
>-|TRBJ1-2|TRBV18|many|14
TGTGCCAGCTCACGCTCCGGGTCAACCCCTGGCTACACCTTC
CASSRSGSTPGYTF
>-|TRBJ1-6|TRBV27|-|16
TGTGCCAGCAGTTTGGCGGGGACGTCCTATAATTCACCCCTCCACTTT
CASSLAGTSYNSPLHF
>-|TRBJ2-3|TRBV19|few|14
TGTGCCAGTAGTCCCCGTACTAGCACAGATACGCAGTATTTT
CASSPRTSTDTQYF
>-|TRBJ2-5|TRBV29-1|few|13
TGCAGCGTTGAAGGAGGGGGGGTAGCGACCCAGTACTTC
CSVEGGGVATQYF
>-|TRBJ1-2|TRBV29-1|few|13
TGCAGCGTTGAGGTAGGGGCCGGATATGGCTACACCTTC
CSVEVGAGYGYTF
>TRBD1|TRBJ1-2|TRBV2|many|14
TGTGCCAGCAGTATGGACAGGGGGAACTATGGCTACACCTTC
CASSMDRGNYGYTF
>-|TRBJ1-1|TRBV25-1|-|13
TGTGCCAGCATTCAGGGTAGGGGCACTGAAGCTTTCTTT
CASIQGRGTEAFF
>-|TRBJ2-3|TRBV5-1|many|13
TGCGCCAGCAGCTCCTCGGGTCCCGATACGCAGTATTTT
CASSSSGPDTQYF
>-|TRBJ1-5|TRBV28|few|17
TGTGCCAGCAGTTTACCCGTGGGAGATCTTAGCAATCAGCCCCAGCATTTT
CASSLPVGDLSNQPQHF
>-|TRBJ2-3|TRBV20-1|many|10
TGCAGTGCTAGCGGGTTGGCGCAGTATTTT
CSASGLAQYF
>-|TRBJ2-2|TRBV5-1|-|15
TGCGCCAGCAGCTTGCCGGAGGTGAACACCGGGGAGCTGTTTTTT
CASSLPEVNTGELFF
>-|TRBJ1-1|TRBV5-4|-|14
TGTGCCAGCAGTAAACAGGGAGAAAACACTGAAGCTTTCTTT
CASSKQGENTEAFF
>TRBD1|TRBJ1-1|TRBV9|-|15
TGTGCCAGCAGCCGGGCGACAGGGGGCTACACTGAAGCTTTCTTT
CASSRATGGYTEAFF
>-|TRBJ1-1|TRBV18|few|13
TGTGCCAGCTCATCAAGGACAGCCAGAGAAGCTTTCTTT
CASSSRTAREAFF
>TRBD1|TRBJ1-2|TRBV7-9|-|12
TGTGCCAGCAGCGTTGACAGGGTTGGCTACACCTTC
CASSVDRVGYTF
>-|TRBJ1-2|TRBV6-5|-|15
TGTGCCAGCAGTAGCGGGGCAGGGAAGGACTATGGCTACACCTTC
CASSSGAGKDYGYTF
>TRBD1|TRBJ1-2|TRBV14|few|13
TGTGCCAGCAGTCCACGGACAGGGGATGGCTACACCTTC
CASSPRTGDGYTF
>-|TRBJ1-4|TRBV30|few|15
TGTGCCTGGAGTGTGCAGGGCCCCTTGAGTGAAAAACTGTTTTTT
CAWSVQGPLSEKLFF
>TRBD2|TRBJ2-3|TRBV29-1|few|13
TGCAGCGTTGAGTCTAGCGGGGGAGATACGCAGTATTTT
CSVESSGGDTQYF
>TRBD2|TRBJ2-7|TRBV29-1|-|13
TGCAGCGTTGTTGGTACTAGCGGCTACGAGCAGTACTTC
CSVVGTSGYEQYF
>-|TRBJ1-1|TRBV21-1|-|16
TGTGCCAGCAGCAGCGGACAGACAGGGGGTCGGACTGAAGCTTTCTTT
CASSSGQTGGRTEAFF
>TRBD2|TRBJ2-1|TRBV6-4|few|15
TGTGCCAGCAGTGATACGACTAGCGGGGGGGATGAGCAGTTCTTC
CASSDTTSGGDEQFF